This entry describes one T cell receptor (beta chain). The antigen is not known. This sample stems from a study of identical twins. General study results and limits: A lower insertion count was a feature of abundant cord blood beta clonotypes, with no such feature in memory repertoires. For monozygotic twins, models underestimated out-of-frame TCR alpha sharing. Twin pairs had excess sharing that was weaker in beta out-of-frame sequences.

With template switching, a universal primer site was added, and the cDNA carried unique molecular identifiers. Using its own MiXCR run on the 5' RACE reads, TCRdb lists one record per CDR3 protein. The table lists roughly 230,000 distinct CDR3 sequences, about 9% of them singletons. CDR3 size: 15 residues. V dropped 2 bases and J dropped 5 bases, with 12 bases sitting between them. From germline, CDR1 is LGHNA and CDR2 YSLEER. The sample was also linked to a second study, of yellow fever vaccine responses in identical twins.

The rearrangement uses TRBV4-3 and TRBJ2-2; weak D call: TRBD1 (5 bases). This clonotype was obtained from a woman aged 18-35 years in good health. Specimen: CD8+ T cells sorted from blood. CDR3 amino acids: CASSQYVRTTGELFF. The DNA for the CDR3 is TGCGCCAGCAGCCAATATGTTAGGACAACCGGGGAGCTGTTTTTT.